In its sample, the clone carrying this TCR beta chain is large. What it recognizes is unknown. Produced via immunoSEQ multiplex PCR; TCRdb's table is partial and in-frame only. The top ten clones hold roughly 60% of a sample with about 6,300 clones, less than 85% of them seen once. The data are from a study of OX40 agonist ivuxolimab in advanced cancers. About the research overall: Participants, about 83% male, averaged roughly 59 years of age, ranging from about 20 to 79. Earlier anti-PD-1, anti-PD-L1 or anti-CTLA-4 therapy was permitted; around 40% had received some. Broader study findings: Compared with others, partial responders at 0.1-3.0 mg/kg displayed clonal expansion among the lowest.

Blood draws occurred at baseline, cycle 4 day 1, and cycle 7 day 1. The material sequenced was CD4+ or CD8+ T cells sorted from blood, taken in a trial of the OX40 agonist ivuxolimab. This sequence originates from an adult with an advanced solid tumor such as melanoma, head and neck, liver or kidney cancer.

The CDR3 sequence is CASAGMRQGLYGYTF. The CDR3 DNA reads TGTGCCAGCGCCGGGATGCGGCAGGGGCTCTATGGCTACACCTTC. This chain uses TRBV27 with TRBJ1-2; perhaps TRBD1 as D (6 bases). Germline assignment: CDR1 MNHEY and CDR2 SMNVEV (reference sequence). CDR3 length equals 15 residues. Deletions cut 8 bases from V and 4 bases from J, with 20 bases between.